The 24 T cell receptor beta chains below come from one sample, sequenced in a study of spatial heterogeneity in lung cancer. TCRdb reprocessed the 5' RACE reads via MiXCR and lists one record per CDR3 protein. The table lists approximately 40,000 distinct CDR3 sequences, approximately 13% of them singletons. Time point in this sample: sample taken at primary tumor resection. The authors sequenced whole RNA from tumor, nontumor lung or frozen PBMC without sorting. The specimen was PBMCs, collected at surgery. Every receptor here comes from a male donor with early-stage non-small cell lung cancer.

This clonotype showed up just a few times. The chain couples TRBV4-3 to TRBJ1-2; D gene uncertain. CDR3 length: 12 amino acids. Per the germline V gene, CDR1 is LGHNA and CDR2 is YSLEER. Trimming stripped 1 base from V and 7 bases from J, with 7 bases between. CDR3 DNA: TGCGCCAGCAGCCAAGTGGTGGGTGGCTACACCTTC. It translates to CASSQVVGGYTF.

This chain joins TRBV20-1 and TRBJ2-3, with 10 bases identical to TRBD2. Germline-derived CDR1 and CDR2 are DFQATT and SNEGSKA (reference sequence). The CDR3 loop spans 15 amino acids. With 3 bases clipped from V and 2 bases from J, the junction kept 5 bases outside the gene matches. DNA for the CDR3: TGCAGTGCTAGCAAAGGACTAGCGGACACAGATACGCAGTATTTT. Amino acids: CSASKGLADTDTQYF.

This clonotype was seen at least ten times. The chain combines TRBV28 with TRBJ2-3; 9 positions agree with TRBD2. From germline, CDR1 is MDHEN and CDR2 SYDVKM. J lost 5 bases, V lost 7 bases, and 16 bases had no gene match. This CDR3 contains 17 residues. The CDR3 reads CASTTPPAGGPGDTQYF. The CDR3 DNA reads TGTGCCAGCACCACTCCCCCGGCGGGAGGGCCAGGAGATACGCAGTATTTT.

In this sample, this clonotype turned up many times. The CDR3 region has the DNA TGTGCCAGCACCCAAGTCTCACAGAATCAGCCCCAGCATTTT. It codes for CASTQVSQNQPQHF. V and J are TRBV2 and TRBJ1-5; D remains unclear. Germline V gene sequence: CDR1 SNHLY, CDR2 FYNNEI. There are 14 residues in the CDR3. V lost 7 bases and J 4 bases, leaving 14 bases between the germline ends. Using reference TRBV2 and TRBJ1-5 for the parts outside the CDR3, the full variable domain is EPEVTQTPSHQVTQMGQEVILRCVPISNHLYFYWYRQILGQKVEFLVSFYNNEISEKSEIFDDQFSVERPDGSNFTLKIRSTKLEDSAMYFCASTQVSQNQPQHFGDGTRLSIL.

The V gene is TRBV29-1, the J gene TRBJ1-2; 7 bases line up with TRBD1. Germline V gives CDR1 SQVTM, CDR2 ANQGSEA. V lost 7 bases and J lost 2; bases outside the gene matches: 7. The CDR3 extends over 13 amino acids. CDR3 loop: CSGKVRGNYGYTF. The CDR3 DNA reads TGCAGCGGGAAAGTCAGGGGGAACTATGGCTACACCTTC.

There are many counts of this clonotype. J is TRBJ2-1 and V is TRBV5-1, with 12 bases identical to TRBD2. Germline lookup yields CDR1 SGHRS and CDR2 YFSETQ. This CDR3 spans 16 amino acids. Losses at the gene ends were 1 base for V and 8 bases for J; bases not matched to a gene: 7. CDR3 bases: TGCGCCAGCAGCTTGCAGCTAGCGGGGGGGCCGGATGAGCAGTTCTTC. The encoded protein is CASSLQLAGGPDEQFF.

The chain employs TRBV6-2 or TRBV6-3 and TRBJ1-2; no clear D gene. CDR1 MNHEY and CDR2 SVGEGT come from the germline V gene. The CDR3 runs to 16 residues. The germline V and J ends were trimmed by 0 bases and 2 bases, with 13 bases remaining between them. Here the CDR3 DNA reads TGTGCCAGCAGTTACTCATTGAGGTCCTTCAACTATGGCTACACCTTC. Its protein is CASSYSLRSFNYGYTF.

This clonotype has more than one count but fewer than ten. CDR3 sequence: CSAMDRGTQYF. DNA of the CDR3: TGCAGTGCTATGGACCGGGGTACGCAGTATTTT. This rearrangement joins TRBV20-1 to TRBJ2-3; D is perhaps TRBD2 (5 bases). CDR1 and CDR2 from the germline V gene are DFQATT and SNEGSKA (reference sequence). The CDR3 covers 11 residues. Trimming removed 4 bases from V and 8 bases from J, with 10 bases in between.

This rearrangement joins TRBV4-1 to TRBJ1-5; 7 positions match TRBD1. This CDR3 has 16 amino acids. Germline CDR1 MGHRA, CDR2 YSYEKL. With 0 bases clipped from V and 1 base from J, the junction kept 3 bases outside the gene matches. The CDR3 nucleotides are TGCGCCAGCAGCCAAGAAGACAGGGCGAGCAATCAGCCCCAGCATTTT. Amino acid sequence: CASSQEDRASNQPQHF.

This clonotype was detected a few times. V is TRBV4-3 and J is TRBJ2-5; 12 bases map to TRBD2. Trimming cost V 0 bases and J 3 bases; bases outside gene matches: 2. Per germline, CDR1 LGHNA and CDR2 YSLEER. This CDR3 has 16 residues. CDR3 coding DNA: TGCGCCAGCAGCCAAGAAGCTAGCGGGAGGGAAGAGACCCAGTACTTC. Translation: CASSQEASGREETQYF.

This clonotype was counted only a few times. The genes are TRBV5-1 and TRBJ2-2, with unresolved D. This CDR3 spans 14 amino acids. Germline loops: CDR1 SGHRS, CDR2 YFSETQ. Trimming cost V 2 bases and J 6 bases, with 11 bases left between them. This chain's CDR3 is CASSLEAIPGELFF. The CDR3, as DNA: TGCGCCAGCAGCTTAGAAGCAATCCCCGGGGAGCTGTTTTTT.

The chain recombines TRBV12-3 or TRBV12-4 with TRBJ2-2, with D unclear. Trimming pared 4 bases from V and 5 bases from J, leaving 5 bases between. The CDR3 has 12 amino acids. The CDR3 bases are TGTGCCAGCAGTTCCGATACCGGGGAGCTGTTTTTT. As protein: CASSSDTGELFF.

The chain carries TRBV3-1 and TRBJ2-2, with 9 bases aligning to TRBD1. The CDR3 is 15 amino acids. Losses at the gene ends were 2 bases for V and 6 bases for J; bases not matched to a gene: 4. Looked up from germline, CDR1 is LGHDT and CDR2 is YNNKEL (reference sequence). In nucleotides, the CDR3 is TGTGCCAGCAGCCAATGGGACAGGGCGTCCGGGGAGCTGTTTTTT. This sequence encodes CASSQWDRASGELFF.

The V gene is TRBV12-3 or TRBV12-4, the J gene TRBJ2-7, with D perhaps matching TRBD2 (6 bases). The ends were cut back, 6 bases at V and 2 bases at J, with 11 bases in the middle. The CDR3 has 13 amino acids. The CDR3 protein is CASSRDFPYEQYF. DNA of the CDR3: TGTGCCAGCAGCCGGGACTTTCCCTACGAGCAGTACTTC.

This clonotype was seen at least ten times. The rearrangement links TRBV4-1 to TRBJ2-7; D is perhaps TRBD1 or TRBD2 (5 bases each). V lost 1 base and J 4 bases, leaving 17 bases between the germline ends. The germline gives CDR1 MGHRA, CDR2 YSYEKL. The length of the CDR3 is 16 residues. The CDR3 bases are TGCGCCAGCAGCCAAGTAAGACCCCGAGGGGAATACGAGCAGTACTTC. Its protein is CASSQVRPRGEYEQYF.

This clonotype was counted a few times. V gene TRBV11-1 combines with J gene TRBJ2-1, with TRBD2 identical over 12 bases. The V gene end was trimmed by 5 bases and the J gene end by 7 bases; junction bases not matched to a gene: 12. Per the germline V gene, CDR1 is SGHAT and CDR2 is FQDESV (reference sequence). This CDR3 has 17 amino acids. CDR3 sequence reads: CASSPSWTSGIGNEQFF. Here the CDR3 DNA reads TGTGCCAGCAGCCCATCGTGGACTAGCGGGATCGGAAATGAGCAGTTCTTC.

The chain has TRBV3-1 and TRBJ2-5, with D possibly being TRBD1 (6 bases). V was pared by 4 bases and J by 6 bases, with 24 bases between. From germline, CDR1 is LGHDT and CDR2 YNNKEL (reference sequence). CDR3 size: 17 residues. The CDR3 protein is CASSPEGTGLRGKTQYF. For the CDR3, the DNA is TGTGCCAGCAGCCCCGAAGGCACAGGGCTTCGTGGAAAGACCCAGTACTTC.

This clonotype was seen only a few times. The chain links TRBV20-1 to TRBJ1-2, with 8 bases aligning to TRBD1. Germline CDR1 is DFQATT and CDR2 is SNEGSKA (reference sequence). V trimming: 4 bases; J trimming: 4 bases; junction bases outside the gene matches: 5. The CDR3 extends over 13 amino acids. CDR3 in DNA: TGCAGTGCTAAACAGGGGGACATCTATGGCTACACCTTC. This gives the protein CSAKQGDIYGYTF.

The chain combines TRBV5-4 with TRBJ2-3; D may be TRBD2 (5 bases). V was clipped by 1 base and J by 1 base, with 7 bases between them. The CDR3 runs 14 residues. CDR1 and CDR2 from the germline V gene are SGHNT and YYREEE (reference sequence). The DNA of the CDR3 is TGTGCCAGCAGCTTGAAGGAGGGCACAGATACGCAGTATTTT. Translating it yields CASSLKEGTDTQYF.

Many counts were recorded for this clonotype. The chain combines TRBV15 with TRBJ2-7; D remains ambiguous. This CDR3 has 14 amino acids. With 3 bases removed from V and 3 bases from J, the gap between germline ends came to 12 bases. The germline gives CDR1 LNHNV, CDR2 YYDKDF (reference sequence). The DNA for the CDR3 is TGTGCCACCAGCAGTACGCCGATGGACTACGAGCAGTACTTC. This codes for CATSSTPMDYEQYF.

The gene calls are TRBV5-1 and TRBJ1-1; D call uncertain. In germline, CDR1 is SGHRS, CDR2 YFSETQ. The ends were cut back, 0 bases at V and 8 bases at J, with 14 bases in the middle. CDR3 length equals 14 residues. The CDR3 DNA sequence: TGCGCCAGCAGCTTGGGCCCAGGACCCGTCGAAGCTTTCTTT. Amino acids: CASSLGPGPVEAFF.

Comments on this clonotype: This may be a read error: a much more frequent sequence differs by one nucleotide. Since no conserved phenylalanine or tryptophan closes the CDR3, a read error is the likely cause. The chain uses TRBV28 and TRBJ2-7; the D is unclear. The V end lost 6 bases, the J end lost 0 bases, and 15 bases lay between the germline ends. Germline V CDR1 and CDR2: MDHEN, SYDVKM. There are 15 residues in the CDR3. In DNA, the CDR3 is TGTGCCAGCAGACCCACTCGGGCCCACTCCTACGAGCAGTACTCC. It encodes CASRPTRAHSYEQYS.

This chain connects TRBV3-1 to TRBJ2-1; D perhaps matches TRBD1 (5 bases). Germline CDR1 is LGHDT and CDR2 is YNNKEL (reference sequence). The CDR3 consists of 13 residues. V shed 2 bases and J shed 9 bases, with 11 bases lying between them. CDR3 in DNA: TGTGCCAGCAGCCAATTCCTAGGGGTTGAGCAGTTCTTC. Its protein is CASSQFLGVEQFF.

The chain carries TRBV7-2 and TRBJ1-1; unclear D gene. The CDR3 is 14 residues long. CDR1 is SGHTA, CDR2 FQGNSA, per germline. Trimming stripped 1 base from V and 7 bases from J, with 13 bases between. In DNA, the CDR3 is TGTGCCAGCAGCTTAGTGGTGAGTCACGGTGAAGCTTTCTTT. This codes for CASSLVVSHGEAFF.